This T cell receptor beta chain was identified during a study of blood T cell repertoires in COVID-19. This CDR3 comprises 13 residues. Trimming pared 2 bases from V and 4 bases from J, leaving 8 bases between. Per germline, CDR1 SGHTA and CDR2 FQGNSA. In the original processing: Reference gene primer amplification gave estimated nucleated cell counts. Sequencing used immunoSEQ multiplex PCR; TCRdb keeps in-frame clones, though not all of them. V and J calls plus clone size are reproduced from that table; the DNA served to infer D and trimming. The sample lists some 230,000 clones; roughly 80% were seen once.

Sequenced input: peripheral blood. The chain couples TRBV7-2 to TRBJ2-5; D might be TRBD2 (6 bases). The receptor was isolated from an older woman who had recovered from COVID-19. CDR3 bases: TGTGCCAGCAGCTTAAATAGCGGAGAGACCCAGTACTTC. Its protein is CASSLNSGETQYF.